These 14 T cell receptor beta chains originate from one sample sequenced in a study of T cells after yellow fever vaccination. TCRdb re-derived calls from the 5' RACE reads in MiXCR, one entry per CDR3 protein. The data show 300,000 to 400,000 distinct CDR3 sequences, 8.7% seen once. The specimen comprised PBMCs, sampled on the day of the first yellow fever vaccination. These receptors were taken from a man younger than 35 who received the YFV17D yellow fever vaccine.

The chain links TRBV27 to TRBJ2-1, with TRBD2 matching over 10 bases. Germline assignment: CDR1 MNHEY and CDR2 SMNVEV (reference sequence). The CDR3 loop spans 15 amino acids. The trim removed 2 bases at V and 9 bases at J, leaving 7 bases unmatched. The CDR3 region has the DNA TGTGCCAGCAGTTTACCTAGCGGGGGCCTTGGTGAGCAGTTCTTC. Translating gives CASSLPSGGLGEQFF.

The chain's CDR3 is CAISVSGTGKEDEQFF. The CDR3 region has the DNA TGTGCCATCAGTGTCTCCGGGACAGGGAAAGAGGATGAGCAGTTCTTC. The J gene is TRBJ2-1, the V gene TRBV10-3; 9 bases match TRBD1. The CDR3 has 16 residues. The germline gives CDR1 ENHRY, CDR2 SYGVKD. With 4 bases clipped from V and 8 bases from J, the junction kept 12 bases outside the gene matches.

This clonotype came up many times. The rearrangement joins TRBV24-1 to TRBJ2-3; perhaps TRBD2 as D (5 bases). Per the germline V gene, CDR1 is KGHDR and CDR2 is SFDVKD. The CDR3 has 14 residues. Trimming pared 6 bases from V and 3 bases from J, leaving 12 bases between. The CDR3 is CATSPSRDTDTQYF. DNA of the CDR3: TGTGCCACCAGTCCCTCCCGGGATACAGATACGCAGTATTTT.

This clonotype was observed a few times. This chain connects TRBV2 to TRBJ2-7, with TRBD1 matching 7 bases. The CDR3 is 18 amino acids. V was clipped by 3 bases and J by 0 bases; unmatched bases: 14. Germline V gives CDR1 SNHLY, CDR2 FYNNEI. Written as DNA, the CDR3 is TGTGCCAGCAGTGATCACAGGGGAGTAACCCAAAACTCCTACGAGCAGTACTTC. The encoded protein is CASSDHRGVTQNSYEQYF.

The V call is TRBV7-2, the J call TRBJ1-2; no firm D call. Trimming removed 3 bases from V and 4 bases from J, with 9 bases in between. The germline V gene has CDR1 SGHTA and CDR2 FQGNSA. This CDR3 is built from 13 residues. CDR3: CASSFGITYGYTF. The CDR3, as DNA: TGTGCCAGCAGCTTCGGTATTACCTATGGCTACACCTTC.

This clonotype was seen repeatedly, ten times or more. This rearrangement joins TRBV7-9 to TRBJ2-2, with TRBD2 identical over 9 bases. Trimming took 6 bases from V and 6 from J; bases not matched to a gene: 8. Per germline, CDR1 SEHNR and CDR2 FQNEAQ (reference sequence). The CDR3 covers 15 residues. The CDR3 loop is CASSSGTSFSGELFF. CDR3 nucleotides: TGTGCCAGCAGTTCCGGGACTAGCTTTTCCGGGGAGCTGTTTTTT.

The chain couples TRBV3-1 to TRBJ2-5, with 9 bases identical to TRBD2. This CDR3 comprises 15 residues. Germline-derived CDR1 and CDR2 are LGHDT and YNNKEL (reference sequence). With V trimmed by 3 bases and J by 4 bases, 6 bases remained unmatched. CDR3 bases: TGTGCCAGCAGCCAGGGGACTAGCCAGGGAGAGACCCAGTACTTC. Protein product: CASSQGTSQGETQYF.

Only a few counts were recorded for this clonotype. The J gene is TRBJ2-3, the V gene TRBV3-1, with TRBD2 identical over 10 bases. Germline CDR1 is LGHDT and CDR2 is YNNKEL (reference sequence). V dropped 3 bases and J dropped 4; count of bases not matched to a gene: 7. This CDR3 has 16 amino acids. CDR3 DNA: TGTGCCAGCAGCCAGGGAGCGGGGGGGCGGGCAGATACGCAGTATTTT. Its translation: CASSQGAGGRADTQYF.

Only a few counts were recorded for this clonotype. The CDR3 loop is CASSLAKGVETQYF. The CDR3 DNA reads as TGCGCCAGCAGCCTCGCGAAGGGGGTGGAGACCCAGTACTTC. J is TRBJ2-5 and V is TRBV4-3; D perhaps matches TRBD1 (6 bases). CDR1 is LGHNA, CDR2 YSLEER, per germline. There are 14 residues in the CDR3. Trimming left V 4 bases short and J 5 bases short, with 14 bases between.

The table lists this clonotype with a few counts. J is TRBJ1-3 and V is TRBV7-9, with D unclear. There are 15 residues in the CDR3. Germline assignment: CDR1 SEHNR and CDR2 FQNEAQ (reference sequence). V lost 1 base and J 0 bases, leaving 7 bases between the germline ends. The DNA for the CDR3 is TGTGCCAGCAGCTTAGGACTGAGCTCTGGAAACACCATATATTTT. It is translated as CASSLGLSSGNTIYF.

The V gene is TRBV7-4, the J gene TRBJ2-1, with 14 bases matching TRBD2. CDR1 is SGHVT, CDR2 SQSDAQ, per germline. The CDR3 spans 17 residues. V was clipped by 5 bases and J by 7 bases; unmatched bases: 10. CDR3 in amino acids: CASSRRLAGGFGNEQFF. The CDR3 DNA sequence: TGTGCCAGCAGCCGAAGACTAGCGGGGGGGTTCGGGAATGAGCAGTTCTTC.

This clonotype is labeled as medium-sized. The chain combines TRBV13 with TRBJ2-7; 12 nucleotides align to TRBD2. The CDR3 loop spans 19 amino acids. V was clipped by 5 bases and J by 1 base; unmatched bases: 15. Germline values: CDR1 PRHDT, CDR2 FYEKMQ (reference sequence). CDR3 nucleotides: TGTGCCAGCAGCCCAAAGACCTCTAGCGGGGGGGCCCGGTCCTACGAGCAGTACTTC. This encodes CASSPKTSSGGARSYEQYF.

This clonotype was detected only a few times. The chain employs TRBV4-2 and TRBJ2-3; 8 nucleotides line up with TRBD2. This CDR3 contains 14 residues. The germline V gene has CDR1 LGHNA and CDR2 YNFKEQ. J was trimmed by 4 bases and V by 10 bases; bases with no gene match: 10. The CDR3 nucleotides are TGTGCCACGGACCGGGGGGGCCAATCAGATACGCAGTATTTT. It translates to CATDRGGQSDTQYF.

This clonotype showed up many times. The CDR3 spells CASGLTGGNTIYF. Written as DNA, the CDR3 is TGTGCCAGCGGCTTGACAGGGGGAAACACCATATATTTT. V is TRBV12-3 or TRBV12-4 and J is TRBJ1-3, with 7 bases matching TRBD1. The J segment lost 4 bases and the V segment lost 8 bases, leaving 5 bases of the junction unmatched. The CDR3 length is 13 residues.